A selection of T cell receptor beta chains follows, all from one sample in a study of blood T cell repertoires in COVID-19. The table came from immunoSEQ multiplex PCR; TCRdb's copy has only in-frame clones and leaves some out. The data contain about 170,000 clones, 82% of them singletons. Sequencing was done on a sample of peripheral blood. These receptors all stem from a woman aged 80 or over with active or convalescent COVID-19. The CDR3 runs from the conserved cysteine through the conserved F or W. Each record gives: clone size, V gene, D gene, J gene, CDR3 protein, CDR3 DNA. A D gene is named only where the DNA matches it firmly. A row's size may be missing; if present it is once, few, many or a size class.

>-|TRBV25-1|TRBD2|TRBJ2-1
CATRLAGGFRDEQFF
TGTGCCACCCGACTAGCGGGAGGGTTTAGGGATGAGCAGTTCTTC
>-|TRBV2|TRBD2|TRBJ2-3
CASGTSGRAGTDTQYF
TGTGCCAGCGGGACTAGCGGGAGGGCGGGCACAGATACGCAGTATTTT
>-|TRBV27|TRBD1|TRBJ1-5
CASSLSQGGAGQPQHF
TGTGCCAGCAGTTTATCTCAGGGGGGCGCAGGGCAGCCCCAGCATTTT
>-|TRBV5-4|TRBD1|TRBJ1-5
CASSKQGDAQHF
TGTGCCAGCAGCAAACAGGGGGACGCCCAGCATTTT
>-|TRBV11-1|TRBD2|TRBJ2-7
CASSHGLAGVSGF
TGTGCCAGCAGCCACGGACTAGCGGGAGTTTCCGGCTTC
>many|TRBV6-2/TRBV6-3|TRBD2|TRBJ2-7
CASSLSGGSSYEQYF
TGTGCCAGCAGCCTTAGCGGGGGGAGCTCCTACGAGCAGTACTTC
>-|TRBV12-5|-|TRBJ2-2
CASGVQGAGELFF
TGTGCTAGTGGAGTGCAGGGCGCCGGGGAGCTGTTTTTT
>-|TRBV10-3|TRBD1|TRBJ1-5
CAISESEGGWQPQHF
TGTGCCATCAGTGAGTCGGAAGGGGGCTGGCAGCCCCAGCATTTT
>-|TRBV4-1|TRBD1|TRBJ1-1
CASSPLRTGRIGEAFF
TGCGCCAGCAGCCCGTTACGGACAGGGCGAATTGGTGAAGCTTTCTTT
>-|TRBV2|-|TRBJ2-2
CASSGQYTGELFF
TGTGCCAGCAGTGGACAGTACACCGGGGAGCTGTTTTTT
>-|TRBV30|TRBD1|TRBJ1-1
CAWSVPRQGNTEAFF
TGTGCCTGGAGTGTACCGCGACAGGGGAACACTGAAGCTTTCTTT
>-|TRBV2|-|TRBJ1-5
CASSPDSHNQPQHF
TGTGCCAGCAGCCCGGACAGCCACAATCAGCCCCAGCATTTT
>-|TRBV25-1|-|TRBJ1-2
CASSDRRRGDYGYTF
TGTGCCAGCAGTGATCGTCGTAGGGGTGACTATGGCTACACCTTC
>few|TRBV19|-|TRBJ1-5
CASNRAEGPQHF
TGTGCCAGTAACCGGGCTGAGGGGCCCCAGCATTTT
>-|TRBV6-5|-|TRBJ1-1
CASSYSSGLSTEAFF
TGTGCCAGCAGTTACTCGAGCGGGTTGAGCACTGAAGCTTTCTTT
>-|TRBV10-2|TRBD1|TRBJ1-4
CASRLTGTVNEKLFF
TGCGCCAGCAGGCTCACCGGGACAGTAAATGAAAAACTGTTTTTT
>-|TRBV5-1|-|TRBJ1-1
CASSLVPGVDTEAFF
TGCGCCAGCAGCTTGGTACCAGGGGTGGACACTGAAGCTTTCTTT
>many|TRBV7-9|-|TRBJ1-5
CASSPNPLAQHF
TGTGCCAGCAGCCCGAACCCCCTAGCACAGCATTTT
>-|TRBV11-2|TRBD1|TRBJ1-2
CASSRGTASNYGYTF
TGTGCCAGCAGCCGCGGGACAGCCAGCAACTATGGCTACACCTTC
>once|TRBV6-1|TRBD1|TRBJ1-6
CASSEGTGINSPLHF
TGTGCCAGCAGTGAAGGGACAGGGATCAATTCACCCCTCCACTTT
>-|TRBV19|-|TRBJ2-2
CASSIVSPGTGELFF
TGTGCCAGTAGTATAGTCTCACCCGGCACCGGGGAGCTGTTTTTT
>-|TRBV24-1|-|TRBJ1-5
CATSDFWGDSNQPQHF
TGTGCCACCAGTGATTTTTGGGGGGATAGTAATCAGCCCCAGCATTTT
>once|TRBV4-1|-|TRBJ1-4
CASSQDSLADATNEKLFF
TGCGCCAGCAGCCAAGATTCTCTGGCGGATGCAACTAATGAAAAACTGTTTTTT
>once|TRBV7-9|TRBD1|TRBJ2-7
CASSAGQGPTYEQYF
TGTGCCAGCAGCGCGGGACAGGGACCGACTTACGAGCAGTACTTC
>-|TRBV19|-|TRBJ1-5
CASSVHSNQPQHF
TGTGCCAGTAGTGTTCATAGCAATCAGCCCCAGCATTTT
>-|TRBV7-2|TRBD1|TRBJ1-1
CASSFQGQPFSAEAFF
TGTGCCAGCAGCTTTCAGGGACAGCCCTTTAGCGCTGAAGCTTTCTTT
>-|TRBV24-1|TRBD2|TRBJ2-3
CATSEGTSGRDTQYF
TGTGCCACCAGTGAGGGGACTAGCGGGAGGGATACGCAGTATTTT
>-|TRBV7-7|TRBD2|TRBJ2-5
CASSPRVLAGHQETQYF
TGTGCTAGCAGCCCCCGGGTTTTAGCGGGCCACCAAGAGACCCAGTACTTC
>-|TRBV6-2/TRBV6-3|-|TRBJ1-6
CASSYPGPGSPLHF
TGTGCCAGCAGTTACCCAGGGCCAGGTTCACCCCTCCACTTT
>-|TRBV27|-|TRBJ1-3
CASSLMGAGNTIYF
TGTGCCAGCAGTTTAATGGGGGCGGGAAACACCATATATTTT
>-|TRBV7-9|TRBD1|TRBJ1-5
CASSPGQGNQPQHF
TGTGCCAGCAGCCCCGGACAGGGCAATCAGCCCCAGCATTTT
>-|TRBV2|TRBD2|TRBJ2-3
CASSGASGGGRTDTQYF
TGTGCCAGCAGTGGGGCTAGCGGGGGCGGCCGCACAGATACGCAGTATTTT
>-|TRBV20-1|TRBD2|TRBJ2-7
CSASRTSGRTSSYEQYF
TGCAGTGCTAGTAGGACTAGCGGGAGGACCTCCTCCTACGAGCAGTACTTC
>-|TRBV6-6|TRBD1|TRBJ1-1
CASSYRGREGMGAFF
TGTGCCAGCAGTTACAGGGGGCGCGAGGGTATGGGAGCTTTCTTT
>once|TRBV5-1|-|TRBJ1-6
CASSLDAGDSPLHF
TGCGCCAGCAGCTTGGATGCGGGGGATTCACCCCTCCACTTT
>-|TRBV21-1|-|TRBJ2-7
CASSLHGQARSYEQYF
TGTGCCAGCAGCCTTCATGGACAGGCCCGCTCCTACGAGCAGTACTTC